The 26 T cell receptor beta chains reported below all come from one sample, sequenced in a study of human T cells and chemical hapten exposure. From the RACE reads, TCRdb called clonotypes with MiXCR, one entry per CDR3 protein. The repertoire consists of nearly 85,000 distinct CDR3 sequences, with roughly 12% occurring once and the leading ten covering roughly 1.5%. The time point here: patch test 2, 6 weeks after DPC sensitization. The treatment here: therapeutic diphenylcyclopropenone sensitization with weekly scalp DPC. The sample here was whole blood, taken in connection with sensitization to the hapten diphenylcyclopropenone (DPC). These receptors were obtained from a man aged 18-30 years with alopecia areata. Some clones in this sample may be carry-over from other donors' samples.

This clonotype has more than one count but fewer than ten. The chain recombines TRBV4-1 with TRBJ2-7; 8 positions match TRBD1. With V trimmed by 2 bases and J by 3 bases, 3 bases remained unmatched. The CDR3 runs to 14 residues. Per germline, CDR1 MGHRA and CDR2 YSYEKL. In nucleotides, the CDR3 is TGCGCCAGCAGCCAACCGGGACAGGTCTACGAGCAGTACTTC. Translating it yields CASSQPGQVYEQYF.

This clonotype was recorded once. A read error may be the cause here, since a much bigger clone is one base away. This chain's CDR3 is CASSPVRTGISADMQYF. The CDR3 nucleotides read TGTGCCAGCAGCCCTGTTCGGACAGGGATCTCCGCAGATATGCAGTATTTT. The chain combines TRBV7-6 with TRBJ2-3, with 8 bases aligning to TRBD1. CDR1 and CDR2 from the germline V gene are SGHVS and FNYEAQ. The CDR3 is 17 residues long.

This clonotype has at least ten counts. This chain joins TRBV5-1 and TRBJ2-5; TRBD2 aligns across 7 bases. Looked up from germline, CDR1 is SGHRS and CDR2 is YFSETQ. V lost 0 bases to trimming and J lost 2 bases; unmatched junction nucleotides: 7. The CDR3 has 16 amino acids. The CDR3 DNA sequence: TGCGCCAGCAGCTTGGTCCCTAGCGGTATACAAGAGACCCAGTACTTC. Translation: CASSLVPSGIQETQYF.

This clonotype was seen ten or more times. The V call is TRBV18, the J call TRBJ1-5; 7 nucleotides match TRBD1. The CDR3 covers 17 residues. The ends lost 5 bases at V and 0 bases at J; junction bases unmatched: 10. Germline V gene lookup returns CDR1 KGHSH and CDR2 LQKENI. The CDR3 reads CASSITGTVYSNQPQHF. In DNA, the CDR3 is TGTGCCAGCTCAATAACCGGGACAGTTTATAGCAATCAGCCCCAGCATTTT.

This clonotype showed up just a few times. CDR3 residues: CSARDTTITDTQYF. The CDR3 DNA reads as TGCAGTGCTAGAGATACGACCATCACAGATACGCAGTATTTT. The chain employs TRBV20-1 and TRBJ2-3; D uncertain. In germline, CDR1 is DFQATT, CDR2 SNEGSKA (reference sequence). This CDR3 comprises 14 residues. The V gene lost 0 bases and the J gene lost 2 bases, with 9 bases spanning the gap.

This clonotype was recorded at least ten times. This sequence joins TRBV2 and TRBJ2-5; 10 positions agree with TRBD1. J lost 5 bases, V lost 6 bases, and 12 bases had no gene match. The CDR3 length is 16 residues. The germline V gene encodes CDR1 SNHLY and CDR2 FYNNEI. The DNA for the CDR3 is TGTGCCAGCAGCCCTACGCGGGACAGGGGTGCTGAGACCCAGTACTTC. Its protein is CASSPTRDRGAETQYF.

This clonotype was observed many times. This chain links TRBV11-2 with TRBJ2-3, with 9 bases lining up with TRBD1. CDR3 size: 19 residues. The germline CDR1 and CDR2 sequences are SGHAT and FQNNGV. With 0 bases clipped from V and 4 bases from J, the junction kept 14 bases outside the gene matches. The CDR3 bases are TGTGCCAGCAGCTTAGAATTAACAGGGGGCCCAACCCGGTCAGATACGCAGTATTTT. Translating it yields CASSLELTGGPTRSDTQYF.

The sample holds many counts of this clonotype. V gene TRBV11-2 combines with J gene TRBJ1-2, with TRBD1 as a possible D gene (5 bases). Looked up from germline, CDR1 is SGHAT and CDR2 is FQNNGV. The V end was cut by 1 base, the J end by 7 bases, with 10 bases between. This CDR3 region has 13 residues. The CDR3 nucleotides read TGTGCCAGCAGCTTAGTGGGGCTGGGTGGCTACACCTTC. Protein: CASSLVGLGGYTF. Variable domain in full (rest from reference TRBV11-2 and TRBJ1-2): EAGVAQSPRYKIIEKRQSVAFWCNPISGHATLYWYQQILGQGPKLLIQFQNNGVVDDSQLPKDRFSAERLKGVDSTLKIQPAKLEDSAVYLCASSLVGLGGYTFGSGTRLTVV.

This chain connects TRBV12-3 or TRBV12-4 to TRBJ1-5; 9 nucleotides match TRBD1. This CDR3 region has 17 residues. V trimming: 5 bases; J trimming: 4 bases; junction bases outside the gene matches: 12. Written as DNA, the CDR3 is TGTGCCAGCAGTCGGACCGGGACAGGGAGAATTAATCAGCCCCAGCATTTT. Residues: CASSRTGTGRINQPQHF.

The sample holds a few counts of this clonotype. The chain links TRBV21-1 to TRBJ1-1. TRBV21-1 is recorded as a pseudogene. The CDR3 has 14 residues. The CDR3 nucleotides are TGTGCCAGCAGCAAACGCAGGTCGAACACTGAAGCTTTCTTT. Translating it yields CASSKRRSNTEAFF.

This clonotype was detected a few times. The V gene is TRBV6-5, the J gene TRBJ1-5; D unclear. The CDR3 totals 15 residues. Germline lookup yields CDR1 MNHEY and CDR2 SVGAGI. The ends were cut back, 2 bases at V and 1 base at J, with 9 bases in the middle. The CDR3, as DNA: TGTGCCAGCAGTTACGGAGGTTTGAGCAATCAGCCCCAGCATTTT. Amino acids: CASSYGGLSNQPQHF.

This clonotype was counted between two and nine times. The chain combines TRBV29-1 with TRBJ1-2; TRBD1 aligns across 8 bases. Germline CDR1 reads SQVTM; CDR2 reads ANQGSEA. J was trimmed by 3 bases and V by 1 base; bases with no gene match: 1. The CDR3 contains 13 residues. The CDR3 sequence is CSVEVTGDYGYTF. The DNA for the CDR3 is TGCAGCGTTGAAGTGACAGGGGACTATGGCTACACCTTC.

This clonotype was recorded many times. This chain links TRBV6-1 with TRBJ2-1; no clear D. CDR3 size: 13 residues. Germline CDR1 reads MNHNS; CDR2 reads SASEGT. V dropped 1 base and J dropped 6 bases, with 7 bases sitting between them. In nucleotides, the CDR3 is TGTGCCAGCAGTGAAGTGTTGGGCAATGAGCAGTTCTTC. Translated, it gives CASSEVLGNEQFF.

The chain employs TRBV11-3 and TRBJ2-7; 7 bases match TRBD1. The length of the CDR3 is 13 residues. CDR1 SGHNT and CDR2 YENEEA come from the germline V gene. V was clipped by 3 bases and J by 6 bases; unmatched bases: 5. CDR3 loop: CASSLGTEGEQYF. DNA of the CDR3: TGTGCCAGCAGCTTGGGGACAGAGGGCGAGCAGTACTTC.

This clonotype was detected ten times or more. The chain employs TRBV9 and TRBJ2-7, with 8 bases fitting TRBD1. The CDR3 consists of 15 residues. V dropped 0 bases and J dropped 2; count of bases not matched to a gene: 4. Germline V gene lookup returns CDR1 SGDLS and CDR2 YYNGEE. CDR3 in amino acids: CASSVAGTGTYEQYF. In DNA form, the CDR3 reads TGTGCCAGCAGCGTAGCCGGGACAGGCACCTACGAGCAGTACTTC.

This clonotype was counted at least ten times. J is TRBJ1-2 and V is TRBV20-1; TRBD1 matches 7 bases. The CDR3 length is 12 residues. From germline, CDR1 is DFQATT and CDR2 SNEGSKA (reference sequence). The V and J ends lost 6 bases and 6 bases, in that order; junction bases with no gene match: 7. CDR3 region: CSARTGSDGYTF. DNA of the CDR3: TGCAGTGCCCGGACAGGTTCAGATGGCTACACCTTC.

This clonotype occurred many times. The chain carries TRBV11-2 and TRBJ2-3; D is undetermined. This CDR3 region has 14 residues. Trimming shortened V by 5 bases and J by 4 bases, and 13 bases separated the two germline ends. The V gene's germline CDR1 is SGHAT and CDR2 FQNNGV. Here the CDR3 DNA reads TGTGCCAGCAGCACGAGGACGGAATCAGATACGCAGTATTTT. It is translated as CASSTRTESDTQYF.

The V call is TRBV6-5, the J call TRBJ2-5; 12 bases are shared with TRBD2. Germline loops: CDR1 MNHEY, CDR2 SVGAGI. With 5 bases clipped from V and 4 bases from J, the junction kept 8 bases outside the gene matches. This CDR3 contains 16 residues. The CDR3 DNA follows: TGTGCCAGCAGTCAACCAAGGACTAGCGGGACAGAGACCCAGTACTTC. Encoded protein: CASSQPRTSGTETQYF.

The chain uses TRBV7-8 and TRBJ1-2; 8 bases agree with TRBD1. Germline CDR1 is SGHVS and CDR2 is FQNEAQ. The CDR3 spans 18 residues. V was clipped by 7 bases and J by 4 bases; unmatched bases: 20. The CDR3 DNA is TGTGCCAGCACCGCCTTTCGGCCGGGGACAGGACGTTTCTATGGCTACACCTTC. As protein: CASTAFRPGTGRFYGYTF.

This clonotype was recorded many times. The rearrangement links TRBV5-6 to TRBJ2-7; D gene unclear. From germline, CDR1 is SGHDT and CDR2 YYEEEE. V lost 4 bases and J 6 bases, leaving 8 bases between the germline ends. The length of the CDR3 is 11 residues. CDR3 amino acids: CASSVGTEQYF. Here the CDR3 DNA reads TGTGCCAGCAGCGTCGGAACCGAGCAGTACTTC. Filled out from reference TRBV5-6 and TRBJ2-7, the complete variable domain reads DAGVTQSPTHLIKTRGQQVTLRCSPKSGHDTVSWYQQALGQGPQFIFQYYEEEERQRGNFPDRFSGHQFPNYSSELNVNALLLGDSALYLCASSVGTEQYFGPGTRLTVT.

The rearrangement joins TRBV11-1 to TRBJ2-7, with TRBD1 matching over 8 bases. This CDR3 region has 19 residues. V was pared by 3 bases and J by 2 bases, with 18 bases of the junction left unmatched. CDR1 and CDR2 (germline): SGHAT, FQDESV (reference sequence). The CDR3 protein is CASSFSGTGPLWRPYEQYF. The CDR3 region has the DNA TGTGCCAGCAGCTTTTCCGGGACAGGACCTCTCTGGCGACCCTACGAGCAGTACTTC.

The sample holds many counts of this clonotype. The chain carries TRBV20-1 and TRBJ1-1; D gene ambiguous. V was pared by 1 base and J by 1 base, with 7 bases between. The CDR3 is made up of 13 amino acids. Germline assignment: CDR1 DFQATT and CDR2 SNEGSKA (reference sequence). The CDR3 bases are TGCAGTGCTAGAGGGCAGAGGAACACTGAAGCTTTCTTT. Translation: CSARGQRNTEAFF.

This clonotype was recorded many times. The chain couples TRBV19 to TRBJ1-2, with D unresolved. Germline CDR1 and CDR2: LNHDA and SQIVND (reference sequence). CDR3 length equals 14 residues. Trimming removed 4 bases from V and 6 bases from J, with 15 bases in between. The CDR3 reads CASSTLETDHGYTF. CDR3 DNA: TGTGCCAGTAGTACACTAGAAACGGACCATGGCTACACCTTC.

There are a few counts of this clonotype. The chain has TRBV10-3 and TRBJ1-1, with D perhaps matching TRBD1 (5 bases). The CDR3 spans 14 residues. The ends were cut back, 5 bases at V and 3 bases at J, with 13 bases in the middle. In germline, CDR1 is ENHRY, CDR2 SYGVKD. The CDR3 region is CAISLDSADTEAFF. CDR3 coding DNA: TGTGCCATCAGTCTCGACAGTGCGGACACTGAAGCTTTCTTT.

CDR3 residues: CATSDPGRSNEQFF. The CDR3 bases are TGTGCCACCAGTGACCCGGGACGAAGCAATGAGCAGTTCTTC. The chain recombines TRBV24-1 with TRBJ2-1; D tentatively fits TRBD1 or TRBD2 (5 bases each). The germline V and J ends were trimmed by 4 bases and 6 bases, with 12 bases remaining between them. The germline V gene encodes CDR1 KGHDR and CDR2 SFDVKD. The CDR3 covers 14 residues.

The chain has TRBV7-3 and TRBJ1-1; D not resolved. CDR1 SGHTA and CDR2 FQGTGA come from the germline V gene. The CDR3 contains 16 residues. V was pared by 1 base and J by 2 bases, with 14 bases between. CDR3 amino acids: CASSLRFGGLNTEAFF. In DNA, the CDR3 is TGTGCCAGCAGCTTAAGGTTTGGCGGATTAAACACTGAAGCTTTCTTT.